The 6 T cell receptor beta chains below all came from one sample that was sequenced in a study of cytomegalovirus exposure and HLA in healthy donors. Assay: immunoSEQ multiplex PCR; the TCRdb copy retains only in-frame clones and omits some. In the table there are roughly 270,000 clones, roughly 90% of which are singletons. Material for sequencing was PBMCs. The receptors stem from a woman aged 18-29 years in good health and CMV-seronegative.

The chain recombines TRBV7-2 with TRBJ1-2, with D uncertain. The germline gives CDR1 SGHTA, CDR2 FQGNSA. The CDR3 runs to 14 residues. The V and J ends lost 5 bases and 3 bases respectively, with 13 bases between them. The CDR3 is CASSLLQVHYGYTF. In DNA, the CDR3 is TGTGCCAGCAGCCTTCTTCAGGTACACTATGGCTACACCTTC.

The chain uses TRBV18 and TRBJ2-3; a possible D gene is TRBD2 (7 bases). Trimming cost V 5 bases and J 5 bases, with 17 bases left between them. This CDR3 is 15 amino acids long. Germline V gene data show CDR1 as KGHSH and CDR2 as LQKENI. CDR3 protein: CASSAPGGRQDTQYF. CDR3 nucleotides: TGTGCCAGCTCAGCCCCCGGGGGGCGACAAGATACGCAGTATTTT.

V and J are TRBV5-4 and TRBJ2-1; 9 bases match TRBD2. From germline, CDR1 is SGHNT and CDR2 YYREEE (reference sequence). The ends lost 2 bases at V and 9 bases at J; junction bases unmatched: 6. This CDR3 contains 14 residues. The CDR3 DNA is TGTGCCAGCAGCTTTGAGCGGGAGGTGGGTGAGCAGTTCTTC. This sequence encodes CASSFEREVGEQFF.

For this clone: Other DNA sequences of this sample code for an identical CDR3. CDR3: CASSVGSSGSYEQYF. The CDR3 DNA sequence: TGTGCCAGCAGCGTAGGATCTAGCGGCTCCTACGAGCAGTACTTC. This rearrangement joins TRBV9 to TRBJ2-7; 7 nucleotides line up with TRBD2. Germline CDR1 and CDR2: SGDLS and YYNGEE. The junction had 3 bases not matched to a gene; V was cut back by 0 bases and J by 0 bases. CDR3 length equals 15 residues.

The J gene is TRBJ1-6, the V gene TRBV11-2; no reliable D call. CDR1 is SGHAT and CDR2 is FQNNGV in the germline V gene. V was clipped by 0 bases and J by 8 bases, with 11 bases between them. The CDR3 is 15 amino acids. CDR3 coding DNA: TGTGCCAGCAGCTTAGACGGTCGGGGATATTCACCCCTCCACTTT. Its protein is CASSLDGRGYSPLHF.

V and J are TRBV6-5 and TRBJ2-3, with D perhaps TRBD1 (6 bases). V lost 0 bases and J 1 base, leaving 11 bases between the germline ends. From germline, CDR1 is MNHEY and CDR2 SVGAGI. The CDR3 spans 16 residues. The CDR3 region has the DNA TGTGCCAGCAGTTACTCTACCCCAGGGGGCACAGATACGCAGTATTTT. This codes for CASSYSTPGGTDTQYF.